Included here is one T cell receptor beta chain sequence, with context. Clones were sequenced by immunoSEQ multiplex PCR, and TCRdb holds only the in-frame ones, with some missing. The sample holds 80,000 to 130,000 clones, around 90% seen once. This entry is derived from a study of T cell responses to AZD1222 COVID-19 vaccine. The V and J ends lost 3 bases and 6 bases respectively, with 11 bases between them. Germline CDR1 reads KGHSH; CDR2 reads LQKENI. This CDR3 has 14 residues. This sequence was found in an adult in good health. Sequencing was performed on peripheral blood, taken on day 0 of AZD1222 vaccination. The chain recombines TRBV18 with TRBJ2-2; D ambiguous. The CDR3 sequence is CASSPSQWAGELFF. The CDR3 DNA follows: TGTGCCAGCTCACCGTCCCAGTGGGCCGGGGAGCTGTTTTTT.